This T cell receptor (beta chain) was captured by sequencing in a study of blood T cells in healthy people across ages. Germline V gives CDR1 DFQATT, CDR2 SNEGSKA (reference sequence). This CDR3 spans 13 amino acids. The germline V and J ends were trimmed by 6 bases and 3 bases, with 15 bases remaining between them. Next came a second PCR, run for about 6 to 12 cycles, which used a sample-barcoded 5' primer along with a J-beta primer mix. TCRdb re-called the 5' RACE reads through MiXCR, storing one row per CDR3 protein. The sample includes about 1 million distinct CDR3 sequences, 35% to 50% seen only once; the top ten take around 18%.

The sequenced sample consisted of blood. The rearrangement uses TRBV20-1 and TRBJ2-7, with D possibly matching TRBD1 (6 bases). This receptor was obtained from a woman aged 60-70 years in good health. CDR3 nucleotide sequence: TGCAGTGCCGTTACCGGGACACTCTACGAGCAGTACTTC. It yields the protein CSAVTGTLYEQYF.